Listed here are 18 T cell receptor beta chains from one sample, sequenced in a study of follicular helper T cells after annual influenza vaccination. Clones were sequenced by immunoSEQ multiplex PCR, and TCRdb holds only the in-frame ones, with some missing. The sample lists about 11,000 clones, roughly 77% occurring once. The time point is: 2014-2015 season, pre-vaccination. The specimen was CXCR5- memory CD4+ T cells sorted from blood, collected on the day of influenza vaccination. All receptors derive from an adult who received the influenza vaccine.

This chain connects TRBV28 to TRBJ1-4; D might be TRBD1 (5 bases). The V end was cut by 1 base, the J end by 1 base, with 10 bases between. Per germline, CDR1 MDHEN and CDR2 SYDVKM. The CDR3 is 16 amino acids. CDR3: CASSLSGTKTNEKLFF. In nucleotides, the CDR3 is TGTGCCAGCAGTTTATCAGGGACCAAAACTAATGAAAAACTGTTTTTT.

The rearrangement joins TRBV19 to TRBJ2-5; D is possibly TRBD1 (6 bases). V lost 7 bases and J lost 3, with 21 bases in between. The germline gives CDR1 LNHDA, CDR2 SQIVND (reference sequence). This CDR3 spans 16 amino acids. The CDR3 sequence is CASTGVPPLKKETQYF. CDR3 DNA sequence: TGTGCCAGTACAGGGGTTCCCCCATTAAAGAAAGAGACCCAGTACTTC.

This chain joins TRBV10-3 and TRBJ1-2, with D possibly matching TRBD1 (5 bases). CDR1 is ENHRY and CDR2 is SYGVKD in the germline V gene. The CDR3 contains 14 residues. Trimming removed 2 bases from V and 6 bases from J, with 13 bases in between. CDR3 region: CAISEKDTADGYTF. Here the CDR3 DNA reads TGTGCCATCAGTGAGAAGGACACGGCGGATGGCTACACCTTC.

The chain is built from TRBV7-2 and TRBJ2-5; the match to TRBD1 covers 10 bases. Germline V lookup: CDR1 SGHTA, CDR2 FQGNSA. This CDR3 spans 14 amino acids. Trimming at V came to 5 bases and at J to 5 bases, leaving 5 bases not matched to a gene. Here the CDR3 DNA reads TGTGCCAGCAGCCCAGACAGGGGGCGGGAGACCCAGTACTTC. This sequence encodes CASSPDRGRETQYF.

This clone was recorded only once. The rearrangement links TRBV5-1 to TRBJ2-7; D possibly corresponds to TRBD2 (5 bases). Trimming removed 3 bases at V and 5 bases at J, with 12 bases between. The germline V gene encodes CDR1 SGHRS and CDR2 YFSETQ. The CDR3 covers 13 residues. CDR3 bases: TGCGCCAGCAGCTCCGGGGTGAGCCACGAGCAGTACTTC. Protein product: CASSSGVSHEQYF.

The CDR3 bases are TGTGCCTGGAGTGTAAGCCGGGGGTATGGCTACACCTTC. It yields the protein CAWSVSRGYGYTF. This chain connects TRBV30 to TRBJ1-2, with TRBD1 as a possible D gene (5 bases). The germline gives CDR1 GTSNPN, CDR2 SVGIG (reference sequence). Trimming stripped 0 bases from V and 5 bases from J, with 10 bases between. The length of the CDR3 is 13 residues. The full variable domain, in which reference TRBV30 and TRBJ1-2 provide the parts outside the CDR3, is SQTIHQWPATLVQPVGSPLSLECTVEGTSNPNLYWYRQAAGRGLQLLFYSVGIGQISSEVPQNLSASRPQDRQFILSSKKLLLSDSGFYLCAWSVSRGYGYTFGSGTRLTVV.

This clone was observed once. This chain links TRBV28 with TRBJ2-1, with D possibly TRBD1 on 6 matching bases. The CDR3 covers 15 residues. Germline V gene data show CDR1 as MDHEN and CDR2 as SYDVKM. Trimming took 6 bases from V and 7 from J, leaving 19 bases between them. CDR3 sequence: CASRSTGNTRNEQFF. DNA for the CDR3: TGTGCCAGCAGGTCCACAGGGAACACGAGGAATGAGCAGTTCTTC.

The V call is TRBV10-3, the J call TRBJ1-5; D is unclear. The CDR3 loop spans 14 amino acids. V was clipped by 7 bases and J by 0 bases, with 10 bases between them. Germline V gives CDR1 ENHRY, CDR2 SYGVKD. The CDR3 DNA reads as TGTGCCATCAATGGGTTCCATAGCAATCAGCCCCAGCATTTT. Translated, it gives CAINGFHSNQPQHF.

This clone has more than one count but fewer than ten. The chain employs TRBV5-8 and TRBJ1-5; perhaps TRBD1 as D (6 bases). The ends were cut back, 5 bases at V and 4 bases at J, with 10 bases in the middle. Germline lookup yields CDR1 SGHTS and CDR2 YDEGEE. CDR3 length equals 13 residues. CDR3 DNA sequence: TGTGCCAGCAGTTACGGACAGAATCAGCCCCAGCATTTT. Translating gives CASSYGQNQPQHF. The whole variable domain, filled in from reference TRBV5-8 and TRBJ1-5, reads EAGVTQSPTHLIKTRGQQATLRCSPISGHTSVYWYQQALGLGLQFLLWYDEGEERNRGNFPPRFSGRQFPNYSSELNVNALELEDSALYLCASSYGQNQPQHFGDGTRLSIL.

The chain carries TRBV7-2 and TRBJ2-3; 8 bases are shared with TRBD2. The CDR3 covers 16 residues. V shed 7 bases and J 2 bases; nucleotides not matched to a gene: 11. Per germline, CDR1 SGHTA and CDR2 FQGNSA. CDR3 loop: CASIPGGGGPTDTQYF. CDR3 in DNA: TGTGCCAGCATCCCCGGGGGCGGGGGGCCCACAGATACGCAGTATTTT.

This clone is a singleton in its sample. The genes are TRBV4-2 and TRBJ2-5; 7 bases fit TRBD2. The V gene's germline CDR1 is LGHNA and CDR2 YNFKEQ. With 0 bases clipped from V and 1 base from J, the junction kept 11 bases outside the gene matches. The CDR3 loop spans 18 amino acids. CDR3 coding DNA: TGTGCCAGCAGCCAAGATCTGAAGCGGGGACTCAGCCAAGAGACCCAGTACTTC. It codes for CASSQDLKRGLSQETQYF.

The J gene is TRBJ2-7, the V gene TRBV11-2, with D possibly matching TRBD2 (6 bases). Per the germline V gene, CDR1 is SGHAT and CDR2 is FQNNGV. V was cut by 1 base and J by 0 bases, with 13 bases left in between. The CDR3 is 16 amino acids. CDR3 coding DNA: TGTGCCAGCAGCTTAGGGGACTCCCCGAGCTCCTACGAGCAGTACTTC. It specifies CASSLGDSPSSYEQYF.

This chain links TRBV7-2 with TRBJ1-5, with 7 bases fitting TRBD1. The junction had 4 bases not matched to a gene; V was cut back by 5 bases and J by 0 bases. Germline CDR1 is SGHTA and CDR2 is FQGNSA. There are 15 residues in the CDR3. The chain's CDR3 is CASSLGGLSNQPQHF. In nucleotides, the CDR3 is TGTGCCAGCAGCCTAGGGGGCCTTAGCAATCAGCCCCAGCATTTT.

The genes are TRBV9 and TRBJ2-7, with D possibly TRBD2 on 5 matching bases. The ends were cut back, 4 bases at V and 11 bases at J, with 31 bases in the middle. Germline V gives CDR1 SGDLS, CDR2 YYNGEE. The CDR3 covers 17 residues. In DNA, the CDR3 is TGTGCCAGCAGCTCCCGCAGGACTCCGAACCTTGGGAGTTGTGAGTACTTC. Protein sequence: CASSSRRTPNLGSCEYF.

In its sample, this clone was seen once. This rearrangement joins TRBV6-5 to TRBJ1-4; D gene unclear. The CDR3 loop spans 16 amino acids. Germline loops: CDR1 MNHEY, CDR2 SVGAGI. V lost 2 bases, J lost 3 bases, and 13 bases lay in between. The CDR3 loop is CASSYRPDAANEKLFF. In nucleotides, the CDR3 is TGTGCCAGCAGTTACCGGCCAGACGCGGCTAATGAAAAACTGTTTTTT.

The chain carries TRBV28 and TRBJ2-7; 7 bases agree with TRBD1. Trimming removed 6 bases from V and 5 bases from J; junction bases left unmatched: 10. The CDR3 covers 14 residues. CDR1 and CDR2 (germline): MDHEN, SYDVKM. This CDR3 reads CASRPYRGTDEQYF. DNA of the CDR3: TGTGCCAGCAGACCCTACAGGGGAACGGACGAGCAGTACTTC. Drawing the rest from reference TRBV28 and TRBJ2-7, the complete variable domain is DVKVTQSSRYLVKRTGEKVFLECVQDMDHENMFWYRQDPGLGLRLIYFSYDVKMKEKGDIPEGYSVSREKKERFSLILESASTNQTSMYLCASRPYRGTDEQYFGPGTRLTVT.

The V gene is TRBV9, the J gene TRBJ2-2; D is unresolved. CDR3 length equals 12 residues. Deletions cut 3 bases from V and 4 bases from J, with 4 bases between. CDR1 is SGDLS and CDR2 is YYNGEE in the germline V gene. The CDR3 DNA follows: TGTGCCAGCAGCGAGAGCACCGGGGAGCTGTTTTTT. Its translation: CASSESTGELFF.

V gene TRBV11-2 combines with J gene TRBJ1-2; 8 bases line up with TRBD1. Germline lookup yields CDR1 SGHAT and CDR2 FQNNGV. The V gene end was trimmed by 5 bases and the J gene end by 2 bases; junction bases not matched to a gene: 10. The CDR3 is 16 amino acids. In nucleotides, the CDR3 is TGTGCCAGCAGCGCGGTCTCTGCAGGGGGCAACTATGGCTACACCTTC. Protein product: CASSAVSAGGNYGYTF.